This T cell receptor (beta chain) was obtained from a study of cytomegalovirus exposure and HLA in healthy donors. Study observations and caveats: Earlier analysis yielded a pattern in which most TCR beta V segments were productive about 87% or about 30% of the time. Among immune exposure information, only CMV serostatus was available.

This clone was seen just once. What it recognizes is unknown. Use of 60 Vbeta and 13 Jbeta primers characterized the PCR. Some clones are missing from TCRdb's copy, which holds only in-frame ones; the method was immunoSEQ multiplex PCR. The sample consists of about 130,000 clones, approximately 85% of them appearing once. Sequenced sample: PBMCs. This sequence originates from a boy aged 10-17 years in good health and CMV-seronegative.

The CDR3 DNA sequence: TGTGCCAGCAGTCGGCGGGGTTCTTACAATGAGCAGTTCTTC. It codes for CASSRRGSYNEQFF. This chain joins TRBV6-1 and TRBJ2-1; maybe TRBD2 (6 bases). Trimming shortened V by 5 bases and J by 4 bases, and 12 bases separated the two germline ends. The length of the CDR3 is 14 residues. The germline V gene has CDR1 MNHNS and CDR2 SASEGT.